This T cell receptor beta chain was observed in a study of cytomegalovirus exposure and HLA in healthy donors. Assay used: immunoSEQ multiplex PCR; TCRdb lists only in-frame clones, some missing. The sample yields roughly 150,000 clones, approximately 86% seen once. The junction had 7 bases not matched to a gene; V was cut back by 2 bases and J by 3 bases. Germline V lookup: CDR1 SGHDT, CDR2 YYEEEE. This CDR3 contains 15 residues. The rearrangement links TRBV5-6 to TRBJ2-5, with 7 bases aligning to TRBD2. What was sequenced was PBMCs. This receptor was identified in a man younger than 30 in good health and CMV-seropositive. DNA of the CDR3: TGTGCCAGCAGCTTCGGGGGAGGGCCTGAAGAGACCCAGTACTTC. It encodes CASSFGGGPEETQYF.